This T cell receptor beta chain originates from a study of cytomegalovirus exposure and HLA in healthy donors. Researchers ran the PCR with 60 Vbeta and 13 Jbeta primers. Method: immunoSEQ multiplex PCR; TCRdb's copy keeps in-frame clones and lacks some. The table lists some 150,000 clones, 80% of them singletons. Healthy bone marrow donors formed the donor group. Study-level results: In a later analysis, a missense DCLRE1C variant was linked to TCR beta V- and J-gene trimming.

This clone was counted a few times. Its antigen is not known. Trimming cost V 4 bases and J 0 bases, with 10 bases left between them. The length of the CDR3 is 14 residues. Germline V gene data show CDR1 as MNHNY and CDR2 as SVGAGI (reference sequence). The sequence was obtained from a woman aged 25-40 years in good health and CMV-seronegative. The chain is built from TRBV6-6 and TRBJ2-7; weak D call: TRBD1 (5 bases). Sequencing was performed on PBMCs. CDR3 amino acids: CASSSPQGSYEQYF. The CDR3 DNA follows: TGTGCCAGCAGTTCCCCCCAGGGCTCCTACGAGCAGTACTTC.